The present entry profiles one T cell receptor (beta chain) with its context. This sample was included in a study of PD-1 blockade in classical Hodgkin lymphoma. Every patient was affected by relapse after autologous stem cell transplantation, while exposure to brentuximab vedotin was not uniform. Best overall response was complete response, partial response or progressive disease in these relapsed/refractory classical Hodgkin lymphoma patients. This CDR3 region has 14 residues. Trimming removed 3 bases from V and 2 bases from J, with 10 bases in between. Germline lookup yields CDR1 LNHDA and CDR2 SQIVND (reference sequence). Assay used: immunoSEQ multiplex PCR; TCRdb lists only in-frame clones, some missing. The table includes tens of thousands of clones, about 78% detected once.

The chain uses TRBV19 and TRBJ2-5; D is perhaps TRBD2 (5 bases). This TCR derives from a human donor with classical Hodgkin lymphoma. Sequencing used peripheral blood mononuclear cells (PBMCs), obtained before the second cycle of nivolumab. The CDR3 region is CASSMADSQETQYF. CDR3 DNA: TGTGCCAGTAGTATGGCGGACTCTCAAGAGACCCAGTACTTC.